This T cell receptor (beta chain) was sequenced for a study of CD8 T cells in Susac syndrome. CD8+ and CD4+ T cells from blood underwent TCR beta sequencing. Those who served as multiple sclerosis controls were treatment-naive patients with stable or active relapsing-remitting disease. RNA in amounts of about 0.45 to 1 ug was reverse transcribed with random hexamers. With immunoSEQ multiplex PCR, TCR beta CDR3 was amplified across 54 Vbeta and 13 Jbeta. A single record per CDR3 protein comes from TCRdb applying MiXCR to the immunoSEQ multiplex PCR reads. The data contain some 150,000 distinct CDR3 sequences, about 95% of them singletons. Points from the study as a whole: The number of individuals included in the study's TCR sequencing and HLA analysis was acknowledged as relatively small.

Concerning this clonotype itself: Its target is unknown.

Germline V gene sequence: CDR1 LGHDT, CDR2 YNNKEL (reference sequence). The CDR3 totals 14 residues. The ends were cut back, 1 base at V and 3 bases at J, with 9 bases in the middle. This TCR was recovered from a human donor with multiple sclerosis. Sequenced sample: CD8+ T cells from PBMCs. J is TRBJ1-2 and V is TRBV3-1; D gene ambiguous. CDR3 bases: TGTGCCAGCAGCCAAGGGAGTCCATACTATGGCTACACCTTC. This codes for CASSQGSPYYGYTF. Full variable domain (outside the CDR3, taken from reference TRBV3-1 and TRBJ1-2): DTAVSQTPKYLVTQMGNDKSIKCEQNLGHDTMYWYKQDSKKFLKIMFSYNNKELIINETVPNRFSPKSPDKAHLNLHINSLELGDSAVYFCASSQGSPYYGYTFGSGTRLTVV.